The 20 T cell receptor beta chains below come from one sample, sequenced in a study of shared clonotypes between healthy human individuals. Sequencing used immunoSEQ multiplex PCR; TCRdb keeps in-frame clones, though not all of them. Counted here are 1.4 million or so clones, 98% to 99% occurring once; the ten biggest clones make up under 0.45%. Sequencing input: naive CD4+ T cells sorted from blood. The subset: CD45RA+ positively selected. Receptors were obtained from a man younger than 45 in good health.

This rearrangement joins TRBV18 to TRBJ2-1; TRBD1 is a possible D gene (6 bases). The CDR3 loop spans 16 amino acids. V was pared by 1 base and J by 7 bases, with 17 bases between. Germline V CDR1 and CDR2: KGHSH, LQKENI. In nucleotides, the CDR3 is TGTGCCAGCTCACCACAACAGGGCACTGAAGGTAATGAGCAGTTCTTC. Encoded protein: CASSPQQGTEGNEQFF.

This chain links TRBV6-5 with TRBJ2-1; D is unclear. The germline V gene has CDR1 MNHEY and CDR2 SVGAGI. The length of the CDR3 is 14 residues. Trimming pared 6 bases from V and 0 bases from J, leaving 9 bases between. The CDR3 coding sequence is TGTGCCAGCAGCCGGGCGATCTCCTACAATGAGCAGTTCTTC. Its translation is CASSRAISYNEQFF.

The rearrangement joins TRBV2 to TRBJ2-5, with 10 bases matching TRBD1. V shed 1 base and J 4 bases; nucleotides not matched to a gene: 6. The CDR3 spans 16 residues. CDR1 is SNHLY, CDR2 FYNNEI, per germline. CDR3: CASSEGSGQGTETQYF. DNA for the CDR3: TGTGCCAGCAGTGAAGGATCGGGACAGGGGACAGAGACCCAGTACTTC.

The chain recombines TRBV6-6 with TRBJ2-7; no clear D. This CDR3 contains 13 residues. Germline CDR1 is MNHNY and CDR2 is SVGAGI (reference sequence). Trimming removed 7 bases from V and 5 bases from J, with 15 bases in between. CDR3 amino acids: CASTPPGVNEQYF. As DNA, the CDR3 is TGTGCCAGCACCCCACCTGGGGTCAACGAGCAGTACTTC.

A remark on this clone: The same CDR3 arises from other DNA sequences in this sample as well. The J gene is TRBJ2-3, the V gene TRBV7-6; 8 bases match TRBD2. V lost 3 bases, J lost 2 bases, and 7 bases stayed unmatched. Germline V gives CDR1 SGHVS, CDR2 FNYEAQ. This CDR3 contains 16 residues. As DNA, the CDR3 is TGTGCCAGCAGCTTGGGGTCTAGCGGGTACACAGATACGCAGTATTTT. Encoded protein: CASSLGSSGYTDTQYF.

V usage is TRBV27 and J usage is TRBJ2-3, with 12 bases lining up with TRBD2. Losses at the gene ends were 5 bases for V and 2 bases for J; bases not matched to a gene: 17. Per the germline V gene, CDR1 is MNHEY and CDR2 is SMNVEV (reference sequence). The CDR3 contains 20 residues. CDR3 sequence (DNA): TGTGCCAGCAGTCGTGGAACCCCTGGACTAGCGGGACGGGTCACAGATACGCAGTATTTT. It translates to CASSRGTPGLAGRVTDTQYF.

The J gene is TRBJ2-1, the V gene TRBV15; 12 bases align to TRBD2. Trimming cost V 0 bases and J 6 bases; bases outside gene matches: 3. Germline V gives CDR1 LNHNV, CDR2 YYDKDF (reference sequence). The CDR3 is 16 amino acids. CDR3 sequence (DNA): TGTGCCACCAGCAGAGACACTAGCGGGAGGTTCAATGAGCAGTTCTTC. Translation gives CATSRDTSGRFNEQFF.

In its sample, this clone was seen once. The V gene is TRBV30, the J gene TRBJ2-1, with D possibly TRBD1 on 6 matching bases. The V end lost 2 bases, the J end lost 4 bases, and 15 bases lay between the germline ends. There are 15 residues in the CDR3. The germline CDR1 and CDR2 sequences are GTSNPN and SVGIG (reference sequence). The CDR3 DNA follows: TGTGCCTGGAGTAGACAGGTGGAGGTATACAATGAGCAGTTCTTC. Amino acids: CAWSRQVEVYNEQFF.

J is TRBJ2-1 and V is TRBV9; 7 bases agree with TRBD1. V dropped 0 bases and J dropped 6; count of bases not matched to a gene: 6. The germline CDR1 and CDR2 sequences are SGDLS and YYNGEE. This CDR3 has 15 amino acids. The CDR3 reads CASSVVPTGLNEQFF. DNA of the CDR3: TGTGCCAGCAGCGTAGTACCGACAGGGCTCAATGAGCAGTTCTTC.

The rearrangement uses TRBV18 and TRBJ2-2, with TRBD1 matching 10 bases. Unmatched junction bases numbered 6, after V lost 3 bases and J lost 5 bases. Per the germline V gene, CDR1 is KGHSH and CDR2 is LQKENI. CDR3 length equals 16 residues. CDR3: CASSPQTGGLTGELFF. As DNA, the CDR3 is TGTGCCAGCTCACCCCAGACAGGGGGCTTAACCGGGGAGCTGTTTTTT.

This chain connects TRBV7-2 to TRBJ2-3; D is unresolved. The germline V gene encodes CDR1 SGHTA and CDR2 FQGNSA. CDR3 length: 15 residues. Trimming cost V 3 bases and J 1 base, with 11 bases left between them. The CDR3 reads CASSFVIAGTDTQYF. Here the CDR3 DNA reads TGTGCCAGCAGCTTTGTAATAGCTGGCACAGATACGCAGTATTTT.

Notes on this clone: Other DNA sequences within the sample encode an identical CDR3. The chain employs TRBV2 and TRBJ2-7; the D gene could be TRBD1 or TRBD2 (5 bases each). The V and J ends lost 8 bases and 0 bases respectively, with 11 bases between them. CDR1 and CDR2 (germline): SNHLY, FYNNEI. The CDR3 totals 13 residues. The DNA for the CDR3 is TGTGCCAGCCGGGACCGAGGCTCCTACGAGCAGTACTTC. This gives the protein CASRDRGSYEQYF.

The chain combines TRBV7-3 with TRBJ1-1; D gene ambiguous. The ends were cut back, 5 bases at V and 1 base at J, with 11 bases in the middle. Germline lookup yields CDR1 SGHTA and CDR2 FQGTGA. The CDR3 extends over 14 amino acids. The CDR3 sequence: CASSPGLWNTEAFF. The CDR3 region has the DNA TGTGCCAGCAGCCCGGGTCTCTGGAACACTGAAGCTTTCTTT.

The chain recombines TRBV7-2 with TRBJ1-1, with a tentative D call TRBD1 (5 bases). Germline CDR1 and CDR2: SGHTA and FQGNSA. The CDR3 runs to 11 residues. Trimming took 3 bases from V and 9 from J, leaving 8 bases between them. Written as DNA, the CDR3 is TGTGCCAGCAGCTTGACAGCCCAAGCTTTCTTT. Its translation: CASSLTAQAFF.

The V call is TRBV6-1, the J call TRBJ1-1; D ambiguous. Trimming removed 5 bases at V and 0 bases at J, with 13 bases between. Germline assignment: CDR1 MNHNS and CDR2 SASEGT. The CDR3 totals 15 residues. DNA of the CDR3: TGTGCCAGCAGTCTCAATCCTTTACTGAACACTGAAGCTTTCTTT. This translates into CASSLNPLLNTEAFF.

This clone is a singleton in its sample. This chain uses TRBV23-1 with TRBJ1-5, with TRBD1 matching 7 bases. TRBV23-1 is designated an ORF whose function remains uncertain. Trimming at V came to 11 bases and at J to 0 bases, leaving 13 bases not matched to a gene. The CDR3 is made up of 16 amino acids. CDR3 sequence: CAAHGTAEFSNQPQHF. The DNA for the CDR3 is TGCGCCGCCCACGGGACAGCGGAATTTAGCAATCAGCCCCAGCATTTT.

DNA of the CDR3: TGCAGCGTTGAAGATCCCAGCGGGAGAAGCTACAATGAGCAGTTCTTC. Amino acid sequence: CSVEDPSGRSYNEQFF. The chain links TRBV29-1 to TRBJ2-1, with 8 positions matching TRBD2. CDR1 and CDR2 from the germline V gene are SQVTM and ANQGSEA. V was clipped by 0 bases and J by 3 bases; unmatched bases: 7. This CDR3 region has 16 residues.

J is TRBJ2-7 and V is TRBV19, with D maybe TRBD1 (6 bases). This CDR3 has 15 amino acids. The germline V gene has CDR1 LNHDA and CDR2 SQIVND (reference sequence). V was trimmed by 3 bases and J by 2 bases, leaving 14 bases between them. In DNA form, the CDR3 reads TGTGCCAGTAGTATGGTCAGGGGACCTCCCTACGAGCAGTACTTC. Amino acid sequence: CASSMVRGPPYEQYF. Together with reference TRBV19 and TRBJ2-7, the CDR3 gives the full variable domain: DGGITQSPKYLFRKEGQNVTLSCEQNLNHDAMYWYRQDPGQGLRLIYYSQIVNDFQKGDIAEGYSVSREKKESFPLTVTSAQKNPTAFYLCASSMVRGPPYEQYFGPGTRLTVT.

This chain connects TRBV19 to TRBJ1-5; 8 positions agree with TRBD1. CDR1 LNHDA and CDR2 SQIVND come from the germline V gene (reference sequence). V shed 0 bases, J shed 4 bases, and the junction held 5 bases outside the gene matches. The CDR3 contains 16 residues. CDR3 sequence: CASSIDPGQGNQPQHF. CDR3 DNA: TGTGCCAGTAGTATAGATCCAGGACAGGGAAATCAGCCCCAGCATTTT.

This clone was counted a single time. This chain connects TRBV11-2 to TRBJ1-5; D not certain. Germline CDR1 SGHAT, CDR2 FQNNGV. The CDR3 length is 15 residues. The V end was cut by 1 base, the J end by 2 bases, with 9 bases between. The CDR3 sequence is CASSLGTAGNQPQHF. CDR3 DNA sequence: TGTGCCAGCAGCTTAGGGACGGCGGGCAATCAGCCCCAGCATTTT.